This T cell receptor beta chain emerged from a study of shared clonotypes between healthy human individuals. TCRdb's table, derived via immunoSEQ multiplex PCR, lists solely in-frame clones and lacks some. Of 98,000 or so clones listed, under 70% are singletons. CDR3 size: 19 residues. Trimming cost V 0 bases and J 2 bases, with 22 bases left between them. Per the germline V gene, CDR1 is SGHDT and CDR2 is YYEEEE. CD45RO+ cells were combined with CCR7-negative CD45RA+ TemRA cells to form CD8 memory. Sequenced sample: memory CD8+ T cells sorted from blood. Subset denoted: CD45RO+ cells pooled with CCR7-negative TemRA cells. This sequence joins TRBV5-6 and TRBJ2-3; D not resolved. The TCR originated in a young woman in good health. The CDR3 here is CASSLGPTQTTYATDTQYF. The CDR3 DNA reads TGTGCCAGCAGCTTGGGTCCGACCCAAACGACCTACGCCACAGATACGCAGTATTTT.